The clone carrying this T cell receptor beta chain was counted many times. Its matching antigen is unknown. The source of the sample is a study of human T cells and chemical hapten exposure. Study-level background: Each week of the approximately 24-week study, patients had diphenylcyclopropenone applied to the scalp. Findings of the study overall: More PT1 expanded TCRs went with higher patch test scores.

The CDR3 loop spans 14 amino acids. Trimming took off 1 base at V and 10 bases at J, with 15 bases between the two ends. CDR1 SGHKS and CDR2 YYEKEE come from the germline V gene (reference sequence). As to time point: patch test 1, 2 weeks after DPC sensitization. The treatment denotes: therapeutic diphenylcyclopropenone sensitization with weekly scalp DPC. Per the study methods: Samples ranged from about 23,224 to 690,600 TCRs, with a median of about 96,000. MiXCR, run by TCRdb on the RACE reads, gives a single entry per CDR3 protein. The V and J calls were not made by the authors but by TCRdb's processing. The sample contains some 120,000 distinct CDR3 sequences, around 10% of which appear only once.

The genes are TRBV5-5 and TRBJ1-5; D gene ambiguous. The specimen was whole blood, collected in connection with sensitization to the hapten diphenylcyclopropenone (DPC). The TCR comes from a woman between 50 and 59 years old with alopecia areata. Some clones in this sample may be carry-over from other donors' samples. CDR3 in amino acids: CASSLRPTSDPQHF. The CDR3 nucleotides read TGTGCCAGCAGCTTGCGCCCCACCAGCGACCCCCAGCATTTT.